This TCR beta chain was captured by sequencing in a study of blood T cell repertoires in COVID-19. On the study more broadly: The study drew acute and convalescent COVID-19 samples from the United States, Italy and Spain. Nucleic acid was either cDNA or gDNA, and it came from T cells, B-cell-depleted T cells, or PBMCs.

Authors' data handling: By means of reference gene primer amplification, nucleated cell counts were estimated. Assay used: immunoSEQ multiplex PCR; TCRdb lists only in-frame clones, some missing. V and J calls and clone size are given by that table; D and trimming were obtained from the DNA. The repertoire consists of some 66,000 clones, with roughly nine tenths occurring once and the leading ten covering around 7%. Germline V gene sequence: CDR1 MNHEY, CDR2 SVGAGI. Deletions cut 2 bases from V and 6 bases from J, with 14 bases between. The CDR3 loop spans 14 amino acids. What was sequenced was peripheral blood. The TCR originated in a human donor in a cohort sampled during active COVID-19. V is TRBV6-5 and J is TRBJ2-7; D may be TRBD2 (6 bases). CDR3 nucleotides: TGTGCCAGCAGTTACGGGGGGAGTGTCTTCGAGCAGTACTTC. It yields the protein CASSYGGSVFEQYF.